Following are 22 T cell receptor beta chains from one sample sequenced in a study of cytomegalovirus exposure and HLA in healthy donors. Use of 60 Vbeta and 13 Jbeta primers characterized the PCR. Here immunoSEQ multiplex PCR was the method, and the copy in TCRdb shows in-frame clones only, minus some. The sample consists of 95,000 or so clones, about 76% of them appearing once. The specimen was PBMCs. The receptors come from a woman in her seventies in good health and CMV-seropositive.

In DNA, the CDR3 is TGTGCCAGCAGTCGAGCGGGAGGGATAATAGAGACCCAGTACTTC. Its protein is CASSRAGGIIETQYF. The chain uses TRBV7-2 and TRBJ2-5, with TRBD2 matching over 10 bases. Germline CDR1 SGHTA, CDR2 FQGNSA. The CDR3 consists of 15 residues. Trimming took 6 bases from V and 4 from J; bases not matched to a gene: 8.

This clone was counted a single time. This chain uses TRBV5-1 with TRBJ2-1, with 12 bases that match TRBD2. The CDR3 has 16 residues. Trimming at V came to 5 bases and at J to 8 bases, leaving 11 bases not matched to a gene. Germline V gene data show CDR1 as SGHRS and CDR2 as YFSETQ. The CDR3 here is CASRMAPTSGSHEQFF. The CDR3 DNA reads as TGCGCCAGCAGAATGGCCCCGACTAGCGGGAGTCATGAGCAGTTCTTC.

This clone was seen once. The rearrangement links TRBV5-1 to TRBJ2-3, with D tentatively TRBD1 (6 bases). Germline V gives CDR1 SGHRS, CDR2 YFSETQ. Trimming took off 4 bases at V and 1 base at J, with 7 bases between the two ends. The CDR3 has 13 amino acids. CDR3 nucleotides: TGCGCCAGCAGCCCAGGGGGCACAGATACGCAGTATTTT. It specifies CASSPGGTDTQYF.

The CDR3 is CAWSALRGLGNTIYF. CDR3 bases: TGTGCCTGGAGTGCTCTCAGGGGGCTTGGAAACACCATATATTTT. The genes are TRBV30 and TRBJ1-3; TRBD1 aligns across 8 bases. With V trimmed by 1 base and J by 3 bases, 5 bases remained unmatched. Germline V gene sequence: CDR1 GTSNPN, CDR2 SVGIG (reference sequence). The CDR3 length is 15 residues.

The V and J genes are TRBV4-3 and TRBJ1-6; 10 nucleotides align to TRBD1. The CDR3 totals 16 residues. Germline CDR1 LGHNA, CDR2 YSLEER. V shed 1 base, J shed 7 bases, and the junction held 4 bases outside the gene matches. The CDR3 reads CASSQAGQGFNSPLHF. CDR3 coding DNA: TGCGCCAGCAGCCAAGCGGGACAGGGGTTCAATTCACCCCTCCACTTT.

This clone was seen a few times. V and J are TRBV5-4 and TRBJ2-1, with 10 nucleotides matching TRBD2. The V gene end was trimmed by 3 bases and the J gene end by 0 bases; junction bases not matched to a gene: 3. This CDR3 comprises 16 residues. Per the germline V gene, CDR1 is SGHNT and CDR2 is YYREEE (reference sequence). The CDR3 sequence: CASSSRTSGSYNEQFF. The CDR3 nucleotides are TGTGCCAGCAGCTCCCGGACTAGCGGCTCCTACAATGAGCAGTTCTTC.

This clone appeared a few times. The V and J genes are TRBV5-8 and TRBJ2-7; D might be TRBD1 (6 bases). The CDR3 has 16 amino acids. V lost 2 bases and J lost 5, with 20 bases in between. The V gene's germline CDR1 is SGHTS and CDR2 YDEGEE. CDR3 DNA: TGTGCCAGCAGCTTCGGACAGTTTTCAGGAACGGACGAGCAGTACTTC. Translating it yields CASSFGQFSGTDEQYF.

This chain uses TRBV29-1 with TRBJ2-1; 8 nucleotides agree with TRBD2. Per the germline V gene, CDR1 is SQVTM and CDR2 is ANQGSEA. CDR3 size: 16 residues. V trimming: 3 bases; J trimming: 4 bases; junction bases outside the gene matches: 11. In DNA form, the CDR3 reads TGCAGCGTTGACAAGGCCCTAGCGGGCCGGTACAATGAGCAGTTCTTC. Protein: CSVDKALAGRYNEQFF.

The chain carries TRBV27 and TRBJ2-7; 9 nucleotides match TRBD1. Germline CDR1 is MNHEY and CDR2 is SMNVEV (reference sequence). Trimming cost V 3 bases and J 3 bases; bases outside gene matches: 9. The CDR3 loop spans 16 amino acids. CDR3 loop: CASSLRTGTGLYEQYF. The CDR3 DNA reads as TGTGCCAGCAGTTTGCGAACCGGGACAGGGCTCTACGAGCAGTACTTC.

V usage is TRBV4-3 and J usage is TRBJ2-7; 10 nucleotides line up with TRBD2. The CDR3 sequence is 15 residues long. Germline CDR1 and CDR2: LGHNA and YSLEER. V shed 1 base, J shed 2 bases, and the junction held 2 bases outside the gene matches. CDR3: CASSQGLAGAYEQYF. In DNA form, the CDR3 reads TGCGCCAGCAGCCAAGGGCTAGCGGGAGCCTACGAGCAGTACTTC.

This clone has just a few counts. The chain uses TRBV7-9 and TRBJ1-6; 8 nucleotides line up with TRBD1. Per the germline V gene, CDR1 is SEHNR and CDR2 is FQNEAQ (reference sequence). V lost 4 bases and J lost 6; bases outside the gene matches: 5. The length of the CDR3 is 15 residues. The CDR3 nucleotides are TGTGCCAGCAGCTCGCAGGGGGCTAGTAATTCACCCCTCCACTTT. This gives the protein CASSSQGASNSPLHF.

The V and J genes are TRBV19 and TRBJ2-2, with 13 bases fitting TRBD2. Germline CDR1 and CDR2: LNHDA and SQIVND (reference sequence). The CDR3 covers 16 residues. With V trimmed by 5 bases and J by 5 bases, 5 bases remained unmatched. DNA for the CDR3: TGTGCCAGTAGTCGACTAGCGGGAGGCGGAACCGGGGAGCTGTTTTTT. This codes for CASSRLAGGGTGELFF.

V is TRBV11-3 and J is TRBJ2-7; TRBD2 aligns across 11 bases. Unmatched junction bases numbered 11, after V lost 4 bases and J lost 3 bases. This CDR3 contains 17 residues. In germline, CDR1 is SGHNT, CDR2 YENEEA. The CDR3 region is CASSYSQRLAGFYEQYF. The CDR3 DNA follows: TGTGCCAGCAGCTATAGCCAAAGACTAGCGGGATTCTACGAGCAGTACTTC.

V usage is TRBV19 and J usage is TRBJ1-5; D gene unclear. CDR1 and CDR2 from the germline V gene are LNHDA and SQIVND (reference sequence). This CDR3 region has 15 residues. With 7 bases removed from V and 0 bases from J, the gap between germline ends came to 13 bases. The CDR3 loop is CASTWLGDSNQPQHF. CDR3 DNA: TGTGCCAGTACTTGGTTGGGAGATAGCAATCAGCCCCAGCATTTT.

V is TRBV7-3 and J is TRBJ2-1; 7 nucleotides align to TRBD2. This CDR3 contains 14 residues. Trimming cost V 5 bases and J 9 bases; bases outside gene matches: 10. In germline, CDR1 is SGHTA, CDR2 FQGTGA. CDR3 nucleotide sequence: TGTGCCAGCAGCACCGGACTAGGGATCGGTGAGCAGTTCTTC. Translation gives CASSTGLGIGEQFF.

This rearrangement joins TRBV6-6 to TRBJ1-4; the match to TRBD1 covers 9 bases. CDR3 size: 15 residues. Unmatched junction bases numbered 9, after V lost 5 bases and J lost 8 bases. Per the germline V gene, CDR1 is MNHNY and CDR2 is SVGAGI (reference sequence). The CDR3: CASSKTGGFHEKLFF. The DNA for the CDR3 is TGTGCCAGCAGTAAAACAGGGGGCTTTCACGAAAAACTGTTTTTT.

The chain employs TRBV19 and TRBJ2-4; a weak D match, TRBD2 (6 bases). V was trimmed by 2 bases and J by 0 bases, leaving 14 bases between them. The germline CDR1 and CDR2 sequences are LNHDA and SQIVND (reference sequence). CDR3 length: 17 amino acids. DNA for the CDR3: TGTGCCAGTAGTATAAGAAGGGACTTGAGAGCCAAAAACATTCAGTACTTC. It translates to CASSIRRDLRAKNIQYF.

The CDR3 nucleotides are TGTGCCAGCAGCTTTAGTAACACCGGGGAGCTGTTTTTT. It is translated as CASSFSNTGELFF. The V and J genes are TRBV7-2 and TRBJ2-2; D gene unclear. The CDR3 runs 13 residues. The V end was cut by 3 bases, the J end by 2 bases, with 4 bases between. The V gene's germline CDR1 is SGHTA and CDR2 FQGNSA.

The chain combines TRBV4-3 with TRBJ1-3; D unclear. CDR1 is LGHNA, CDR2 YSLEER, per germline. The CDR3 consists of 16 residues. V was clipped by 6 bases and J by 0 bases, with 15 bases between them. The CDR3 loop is CASSYSIQSSGNTIYF. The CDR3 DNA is TGCGCCAGCAGTTATAGCATCCAGAGCTCTGGAAACACCATATATTTT.

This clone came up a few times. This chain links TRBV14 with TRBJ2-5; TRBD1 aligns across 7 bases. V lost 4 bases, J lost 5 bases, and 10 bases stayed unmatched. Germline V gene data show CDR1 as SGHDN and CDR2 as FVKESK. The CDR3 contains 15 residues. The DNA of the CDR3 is TGTGCCAGCAGCCCAGGGACAGCTGGTTCGGAGACCCAGTACTTC. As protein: CASSPGTAGSETQYF.

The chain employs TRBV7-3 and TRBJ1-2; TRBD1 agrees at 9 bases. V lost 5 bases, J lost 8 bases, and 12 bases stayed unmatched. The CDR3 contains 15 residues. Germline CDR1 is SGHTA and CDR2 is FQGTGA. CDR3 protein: CASSPSPGTGFGYTF. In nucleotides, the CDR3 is TGTGCCAGCAGCCCCTCCCCCGGGACAGGGTTCGGCTACACCTTC.

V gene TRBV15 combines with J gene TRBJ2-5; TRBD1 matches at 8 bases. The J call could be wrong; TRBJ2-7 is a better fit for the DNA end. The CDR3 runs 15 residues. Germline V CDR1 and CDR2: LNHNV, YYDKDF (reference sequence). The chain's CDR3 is CATSRDRVGSYEQYF. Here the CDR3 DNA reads TGTGCCACCAGCAGGGACAGGGTGGGGTCCTACGAGCAGTACTTC.